This TCR beta chain was sequenced during a study of OX40 agonist ivuxolimab in advanced cancers. Study details: Patients were given ivuxolimab, an antibody that agonizes OX40 (CD134). Findings and limits, study-wide: Specificity for antigen went undetermined in the expanded peripheral T cells.

The germline V and J ends were trimmed by 10 bases and 2 bases, with 12 bases remaining between them. Germline V lookup: CDR1 ENHRY, CDR2 SYGVKD. This CDR3 contains 12 residues. On this clone: What it binds is unknown.

Clones were sequenced by immunoSEQ multiplex PCR, and TCRdb holds only the in-frame ones, with some missing. The sample lists around 15,000 clones; about four fifths were seen once. The clonotype comes from an adult with an advanced solid tumor such as melanoma, head and neck, liver or kidney cancer. V and J are TRBV10-3 and TRBJ2-7; D may be TRBD1 (6 bases). Material: CD4+ or CD8+ T cells sorted from blood, obtained in a trial of the OX40 agonist ivuxolimab. CDR3 nucleotide sequence: TGTGCCACCTCGGGACAAACCTACGAGCAGTACTTC. The encoded protein is CATSGQTYEQYF.